The present entry profiles one T cell receptor beta chain with its context. Trimming took 2 bases from V and 0 from J, leaving 10 bases between them. The germline gives CDR1 MDHEN, CDR2 SYDVKM. There are 15 residues in the CDR3. TCRdb's copy holds only in-frame clones and misses some; the assay was immunoSEQ multiplex PCR. The sample includes about 33,000 clones, 85% to 95% of them seen just once. These data originate in a study of T cells in tuberculosis. About the research overall: A South African cohort included IGRA-negative adolescents, latently infected IGRA-positive adolescents and adults with active tuberculosis.

The rearrangement links TRBV28 to TRBJ1-1; weak D call: TRBD1 (6 bases). This clonotype was obtained from a donor aged 10-35 years with latent tuberculosis or without tuberculosis infection. Some clones in this sample may be carry-over from other donors' samples. Material: PBMCs. The CDR3 DNA follows: TGTGCCAGCAGTTTAGGGGGCCTCATGAACACTGAAGCTTTCTTT. It yields the protein CASSLGGLMNTEAFF.